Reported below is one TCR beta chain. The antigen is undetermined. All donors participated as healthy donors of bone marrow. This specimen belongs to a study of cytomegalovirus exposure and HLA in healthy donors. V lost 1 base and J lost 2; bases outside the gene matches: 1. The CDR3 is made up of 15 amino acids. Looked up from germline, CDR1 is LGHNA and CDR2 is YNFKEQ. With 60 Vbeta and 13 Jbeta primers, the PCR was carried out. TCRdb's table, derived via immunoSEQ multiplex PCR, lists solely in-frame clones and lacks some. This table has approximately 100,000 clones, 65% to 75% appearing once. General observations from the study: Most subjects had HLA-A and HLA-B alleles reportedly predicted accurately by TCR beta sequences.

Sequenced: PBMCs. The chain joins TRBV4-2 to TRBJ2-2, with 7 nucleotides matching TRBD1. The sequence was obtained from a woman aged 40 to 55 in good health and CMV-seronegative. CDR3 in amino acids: CASSQGDSNTGELFF. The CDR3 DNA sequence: TGTGCCAGCAGCCAAGGGGACAGTAACACCGGGGAGCTGTTTTTT.